This TCR beta chain was captured in a study of blood T cell repertoires in COVID-19. Study information: Researchers got acute and convalescent COVID-19 samples from the United States, Italy and Spain. Sources were T cells, B-cell-depleted T cells, or PBMCs; the material itself was cDNA or gDNA.

In germline, CDR1 is MNHEY, CDR2 SVGEGT. The CDR3 length is 18 residues. With 2 bases clipped from V and 1 base from J, the junction kept 8 bases outside the gene matches. Original data processing: It was from reference gene primer amplification that nucleated cell counts were estimated. This table comes from immunoSEQ multiplex PCR, and its TCRdb copy is limited to in-frame clones, with some not included. Clone size and V and J calls were adopted from that table, with D and trimming inferred from the DNA. Of tens of thousands of clones in the sample, approximately 88% were seen once. The material sequenced was peripheral blood. The sequence was obtained from a man older than 75 with active or convalescent COVID-19. V and J are TRBV6-2 or TRBV6-3 and TRBJ2-4; 10 bases line up with TRBD1. The CDR3 coding sequence is TGTGCCAGCAGTTACCCCACCGGGACAGGGGATGCCAAAAACATTCAGTACTTC. Translating it yields CASSYPTGTGDAKNIQYF.